Presented here are 29 T cell receptor beta chains from one specimen sequenced in a study of T cell changes during pregnancy in multiple sclerosis. Sequenced by immunoSEQ multiplex PCR; TCRdb stores in-frame clones only, minus some. The profile shows about 97,000 clones, about nine tenths of them singletons. Sequencing was performed on peripheral blood, taken in the second trimester of pregnancy. All receptors derive from a female donor in good health, enrolled as a control in a pregnancy study.

The chain is built from TRBV6-1 and TRBJ2-7, with 7 bases matching TRBD2. This CDR3 spans 19 amino acids. Germline V gene data show CDR1 as MNHNS and CDR2 as SASEGT. With V trimmed by 0 bases and J by 2 bases, 16 bases remained unmatched. The CDR3 protein is CASSEAVTIGAGGAYEQYF. The CDR3 coding sequence is TGTGCCAGCAGTGAAGCGGTAACAATAGGAGCTGGGGGGGCCTACGAGCAGTACTTC.

The chain links TRBV19 to TRBJ1-4, with a weak D call TRBD1 (5 bases). Germline V CDR1 and CDR2: LNHDA, SQIVND (reference sequence). V lost 4 bases and J lost 0, with 9 bases in between. The CDR3 consists of 15 residues. The CDR3 protein is CASSTRQSTNEKLFF. CDR3 nucleotide sequence: TGTGCCAGTAGTACCCGACAGTCAACTAATGAAAAACTGTTTTTT.

The chain carries TRBV6-1 and TRBJ1-5; no reliable D call. Per germline, CDR1 MNHNS and CDR2 SASEGT. V gave up 7 bases and J gave up 4 bases, with 17 bases separating them. This CDR3 is 15 amino acids long. The CDR3 is CASNLAGSLNQPQHF. The CDR3 DNA reads as TGTGCCAGCAACCTCGCCGGGTCTTTGAATCAGCCCCAGCATTTT.

This chain links TRBV5-1 with TRBJ2-5; a weak D match, TRBD2 (6 bases). The CDR3 consists of 16 residues. V gave up 4 bases and J gave up 3 bases, with 19 bases separating them. The V gene's germline CDR1 is SGHRS and CDR2 YFSETQ. Here the CDR3 DNA reads TGCGCCAGCAGCGTAGGACCTGGGACGGGGGAAGAGACCCAGTACTTC. Amino acids: CASSVGPGTGEETQYF.

Written as DNA, the CDR3 is TGTGCCAGCAGCTTAGATCGACAGGGAGTGGACGAGCAGTACTTC. Translation: CASSLDRQGVDEQYF. The chain joins TRBV7-9 to TRBJ2-7; 7 nucleotides match TRBD1. The CDR3 length is 15 residues. The V gene end was trimmed by 1 base and the J gene end by 5 bases; junction bases not matched to a gene: 8. The V gene's germline CDR1 is SEHNR and CDR2 FQNEAQ (reference sequence).

The rearrangement links TRBV10-3 to TRBJ2-7; 8 nucleotides match TRBD2. V was pared by 3 bases and J by 4 bases, with 2 bases of the junction left unmatched. The CDR3 has 13 amino acids. The germline CDR1 and CDR2 sequences are ENHRY and SYGVKD. DNA of the CDR3: TGTGCCATCAGTGAAGGCGGGGGGTACGAGCAGTACTTC. As protein: CAISEGGGYEQYF.

This sequence joins TRBV5-4 and TRBJ1-2, with D maybe TRBD1 (5 bases). CDR3 size: 16 residues. Germline CDR1 is SGHNT and CDR2 is YYREEE (reference sequence). V lost 1 base and J 2 bases, leaving 15 bases between the germline ends. The DNA for the CDR3 is TGTGCCAGCAGCTTGTATAGTACAGGACGAAACTATGGCTACACCTTC. Its translation is CASSLYSTGRNYGYTF.

V usage is TRBV9 and J usage is TRBJ2-7; 8 positions match TRBD2. Trimming took 2 bases from V and 7 from J; bases not matched to a gene: 14. Germline lookup yields CDR1 SGDLS and CDR2 YYNGEE. This CDR3 is built from 16 residues. In DNA, the CDR3 is TGTGCCAGCAGCGTTGGGGCTAGCGGGCTCGATCGGGAGCAGTACTTC. Protein: CASSVGASGLDREQYF.

This clone was detected only a few times. The gene calls are TRBV28 and TRBJ1-6, with 9 positions matching TRBD1. CDR1 and CDR2 (germline): MDHEN, SYDVKM. The V segment lost 7 bases and the J segment 6 bases; nucleotides outside the gene matches: 16. The CDR3 sequence is 18 residues long. The CDR3: CASNQGTGLGSINSPLHF. The CDR3 DNA reads as TGTGCCAGCAACCAAGGGACAGGGCTGGGCAGTATTAATTCACCCCTCCACTTT.

On this clone itself: The junction and the germline gene differ at one end; a read error may be behind it. The chain joins TRBV6-5 to TRBJ2-1; the match to TRBD1 covers 8 bases. The CDR3 runs 14 residues. Germline lookup yields CDR1 MNHEY and CDR2 SVGAGI. In DNA form, the CDR3 reads TGTGCCAGCAGTTACTCGTCTTCTGGGACAGGAGAGCTCTTC. Amino acid sequence: CASSYSSSGTGELF.

J is TRBJ2-7 and V is TRBV6-1; tentatively, D is TRBD1 (5 bases). V was pared by 6 bases and J by 1 base, with 10 bases between. This CDR3 spans 13 amino acids. Germline CDR1 and CDR2: MNHNS and SASEGT. The chain's CDR3 is CASRVPGSYEQYF. CDR3 nucleotide sequence: TGTGCCAGCAGGGTCCCAGGGTCCTACGAGCAGTACTTC.

The gene calls are TRBV19 and TRBJ2-5; 7 bases are shared with TRBD2. Germline trimming cut 4 bases from V and 5 bases from J; bases unmatched to any gene: 10. Germline assignment: CDR1 LNHDA and CDR2 SQIVND (reference sequence). The CDR3 is made up of 15 amino acids. The CDR3 loop is CASSTPSRGGETQYF. The CDR3 DNA reads as TGTGCCAGTAGTACCCCTTCACGGGGAGGGGAGACCCAGTACTTC.

The CDR3 DNA follows: TGTGCCAGCCGACAGGGGGCATTCAATCAGCCCCAGCATTTT. Translating gives CASRQGAFNQPQHF. V usage is TRBV14 and J usage is TRBJ1-5; TRBD1 matches at 10 bases. J lost 3 bases, V lost 8 bases, and 4 bases had no gene match. This CDR3 has 14 residues. Germline V CDR1 and CDR2: SGHDN, FVKESK.

The chain has TRBV5-1 and TRBJ2-1; TRBD2 matches 11 bases. Germline trimming cut 0 bases from V and 0 bases from J; bases unmatched to any gene: 8. This CDR3 is built from 19 residues. In germline, CDR1 is SGHRS, CDR2 YFSETQ. The CDR3 bases are TGCGCCAGCAGCTTGGCGGTTAGCGGGGGGGCCAGCTCCTACAATGAGCAGTTCTTC. Translation gives CASSLAVSGGASSYNEQFF.

The gene calls are TRBV9 and TRBJ1-4, with 7 bases matching TRBD1. The CDR3 is 15 residues long. CDR1 is SGDLS, CDR2 YYNGEE, per germline. Trimming cost V 5 bases and J 4 bases; bases outside gene matches: 8. CDR3 nucleotide sequence: TGTGCCAGCAGTTACACCGGGACAGATAATGAAAAACTGTTTTTT. Protein product: CASSYTGTDNEKLFF. The full variable domain, completed using reference TRBV9 and TRBJ1-4, is DSGVTQTPKHLITATGQRVTLRCSPRSGDLSVYWYQQSLDQGLQFLIQYYNGEERAKGNILERFSAQQFPDLHSELNLSSLELGDSALYFCASSYTGTDNEKLFFGSGTQLSVL.

The genes are TRBV5-4 and TRBJ2-5; D possibly corresponds to TRBD2 (5 bases). This CDR3 spans 14 amino acids. The germline gives CDR1 SGHNT, CDR2 YYREEE (reference sequence). Trimming shortened V by 2 bases and J by 5 bases, and 13 bases separated the two germline ends. CDR3 residues: CASSLGRRGETQYF. In DNA, the CDR3 is TGTGCCAGCAGCTTAGGCAGACGAGGGGAGACCCAGTACTTC.

The V gene is TRBV7-9, the J gene TRBJ2-1; 8 bases align to TRBD2. With V trimmed by 3 bases and J by 10 bases, 11 bases remained unmatched. The germline gives CDR1 SEHNR, CDR2 FQNEAQ (reference sequence). The CDR3 extends over 15 amino acids. The CDR3: CASSFIGSGKGEQFF. The CDR3 DNA follows: TGTGCCAGCAGCTTCATTGGTAGCGGGAAAGGGGAGCAGTTCTTC. The whole variable domain, remainder taken from reference TRBV7-9 and TRBJ2-1, is DTGVSQNPRHKITKRGQNVTFRCDPISEHNRLYWYRQTLGQGPEFLTYFQNEAQLEKSRLLSDRFSAERPKGSFSTLEIQRTEQGDSAMYLCASSFIGSGKGEQFFGPGTRLTVL.

The rearrangement joins TRBV15 to TRBJ2-7; tentatively, D is TRBD2 (6 bases). Germline V lookup: CDR1 LNHNV, CDR2 YYDKDF (reference sequence). V was shortened by 0 bases and J by 6 bases, with 12 bases between the two germline ends. This CDR3 has 14 amino acids. The CDR3 loop reads CATSRDLGGAEQYF. As DNA, the CDR3 is TGTGCCACCAGCAGAGATCTTGGAGGGGCCGAGCAGTACTTC.

CDR3 sequence reads: CAISERGSGNQPQHF. The CDR3 nucleotides are TGTGCCATCAGTGAACGGGGTTCGGGCAATCAGCCCCAGCATTTT. The V and J genes are TRBV10-3 and TRBJ1-5; D uncertain. V gave up 3 bases and J gave up 2 bases, with 11 bases separating them. The germline gives CDR1 ENHRY, CDR2 SYGVKD. The CDR3 is made up of 15 amino acids.

This clone was recorded only once. This rearrangement joins TRBV20-1 to TRBJ2-5, with D unclear. This CDR3 region has 11 residues. V gave up 5 bases and J gave up 6 bases, with 10 bases separating them. Germline CDR1 DFQATT, CDR2 SNEGSKA (reference sequence). The CDR3 is CSAEVQQTQYF. CDR3 in DNA: TGCAGTGCTGAGGTCCAGCAGACCCAGTACTTC.

This clone was observed a single time. This chain joins TRBV6-4 and TRBJ2-1; 9 bases map to TRBD1. Per the germline V gene, CDR1 is MRHNA and CDR2 is SNTAGT. Trimming removed 2 bases from V and 5 bases from J; junction bases left unmatched: 4. This CDR3 comprises 15 residues. The chain's CDR3 is CASSDLTGGNNEQFF. The CDR3 region has the DNA TGTGCCAGCAGTGACCTGACAGGGGGAAACAATGAGCAGTTCTTC.

V is TRBV5-8 and J is TRBJ1-2; 9 bases agree with TRBD1. CDR1 and CDR2 (germline): SGHTS, YDEGEE. CDR3 size: 15 residues. V shed 5 bases, J shed 7 bases, and the junction held 12 bases outside the gene matches. The CDR3 protein is CASSSPGQGRGGYTF. CDR3 DNA sequence: TGTGCCAGCAGTTCTCCGGGACAGGGCAGGGGTGGCTACACCTTC.

This rearrangement joins TRBV23-1 to TRBJ1-1; tentative D call: TRBD1 (5 bases). TRBV23-1 is an open reading frame whose function is uncertain. Trimming left V 0 bases short and J 1 base short, with 18 bases between. This CDR3 comprises 18 residues. The CDR3 sequence is CASSQSAYCTTENTEAFF. For the CDR3, the DNA is TGCGCCAGCAGTCAATCGGCTTACTGCACGACAGAGAACACTGAAGCTTTCTTT.

This sequence joins TRBV28 and TRBJ1-2, with 9 bases lining up with TRBD1. V lost 4 bases, J lost 5 bases, and 5 bases stayed unmatched. This CDR3 has 14 amino acids. Germline V lookup: CDR1 MDHEN, CDR2 SYDVKM. CDR3 sequence reads: CASSSGTGPYGYTF. CDR3 nucleotides: TGTGCCAGCAGTTCCGGGACAGGGCCTTATGGCTACACCTTC.

The V and J genes are TRBV6-6 and TRBJ1-5; TRBD1 is a possible D gene (5 bases). Germline V CDR1 and CDR2: MNHNY, SVGAGI (reference sequence). The CDR3 contains 13 residues. The CDR3 here is CAGGEGNNQPQHF. DNA of the CDR3: TGTGCGGGGGGGGAGGGAAACAATCAGCCCCAGCATTTT.

The chain links TRBV19 to TRBJ1-6, with D tentatively TRBD1 (6 bases). Germline lookup yields CDR1 LNHDA and CDR2 SQIVND (reference sequence). The CDR3 spans 14 residues. Trimming removed 1 base at V and 14 bases at J, with 15 bases between. The CDR3 region is CASSIGQGYGALHF. DNA of the CDR3: TGTGCCAGTAGTATAGGTCAGGGGTACGGCGCCCTCCACTTT.

This clone came up once. The chain recombines TRBV10-1 with TRBJ1-3; D is possibly TRBD1 (5 bases). CDR1 WNHNN and CDR2 SYGVQD come from the germline V gene (reference sequence). CDR3 size: 15 residues. V lost 2 bases to trimming and J lost 1 base, with 9 bases between them. The CDR3: CASSEGPGSGNTIYF. The CDR3, as DNA: TGCGCCAGCAGTGAGGGACCAGGGTCTGGAAACACCATATATTTT.

This sequence joins TRBV10-1 and TRBJ2-2; unclear D gene. The CDR3 totals 14 residues. The V and J ends lost 0 bases and 4 bases respectively, with 6 bases between them. Looked up from germline, CDR1 is WNHNN and CDR2 is SYGVQD (reference sequence). CDR3 coding DNA: TGCGCCAGCAGTGAGTCGATGGCCACCGGGGAGCTGTTTTTT. This encodes CASSESMATGELFF.

The chain joins TRBV5-1 to TRBJ1-1; 8 bases agree with TRBD1. CDR1 is SGHRS, CDR2 YFSETQ, per germline. Trimming cost V 5 bases and J 4 bases; bases outside gene matches: 7. The CDR3 is 14 amino acids. The CDR3 nucleotides are TGCGCCAGCAGTTTAGACAGGGGTGGCACTGAAGCTTTCTTT. Amino acid sequence: CASSLDRGGTEAFF.